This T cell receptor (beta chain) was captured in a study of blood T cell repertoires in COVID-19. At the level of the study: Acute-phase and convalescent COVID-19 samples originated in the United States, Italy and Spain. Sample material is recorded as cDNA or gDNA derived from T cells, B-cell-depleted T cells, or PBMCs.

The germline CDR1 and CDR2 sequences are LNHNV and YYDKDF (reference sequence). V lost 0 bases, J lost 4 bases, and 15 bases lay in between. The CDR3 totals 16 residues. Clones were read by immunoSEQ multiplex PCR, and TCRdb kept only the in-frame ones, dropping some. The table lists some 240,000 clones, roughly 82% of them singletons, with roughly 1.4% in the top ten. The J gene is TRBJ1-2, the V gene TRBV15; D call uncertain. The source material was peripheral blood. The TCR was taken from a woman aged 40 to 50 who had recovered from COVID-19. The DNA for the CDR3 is TGTGCCACCAGCAGAGAGATTTCAAACGCGGGCTATGGCTACACCTTC. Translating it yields CATSREISNAGYGYTF.